This entry is about one TCR beta chain. Its antigen is not identified. The data stem from a study of memory CD4+ T cells and cytomegalovirus serostatus. The V and J ends lost 0 bases and 10 bases respectively, with 9 bases between them. CDR1 is SQVTM, CDR2 ANQGSEA, per germline. This CDR3 spans 11 amino acids. Libraries were prepared by immunoSEQ multiplex PCR; TCRdb keeps only in-frame clonotypes and omits some of them. This table has around 84,000 clones, 65% to 85% appearing once. Single viable CD3+CD4+CD8-CD45RO+ cells were sorted as the memory CD4+ T cells. General study results and limits: Of under 200 reported CMV TCRbeta sequences, roughly 67 were found in memory CD4+ repertoires. The CMV-associated TCR signature appears largely within the CD4+ memory repertoire.

The sequence was obtained from an adult in good health and CMV-seronegative. The chain combines TRBV29-1 with TRBJ1-2; D is undetermined. Sample: memory CD4+ T cells from blood. As DNA, the CDR3 is TGCAGCGTTGAAGACTATAAATACTACACCTTC. Protein sequence: CSVEDYKYYTF.